The next 20 T cell receptor beta chains were all read from a single sample in a study of blood T cells in healthy people across ages. Then a second PCR, running about 6 to 12 cycles, was carried out with a sample-barcoded 5' primer and a J-beta primer mix. In TCRdb, the 5' RACE reads were re-called with MiXCR into one record per CDR3 protein. The sample lists hundreds of thousands of distinct CDR3 sequences, approximately 40% occurring once. Sequencing was carried out using blood. The receptors were sampled from an older man in good health.

This clonotype has just one count. This sequence may be a read error, since a much larger clone differs from it by one base. The rearrangement uses TRBV7-2 and TRBJ2-7; D unclear. The DNA end favors TRBJ2-5, so the J call may be wrong. The germline gives CDR1 SGHTA, CDR2 FQGNSA. CDR3 length: 14 residues. The CDR3 DNA is TGTGCCGGCAGCGCCCCCCGGTTCGGAGAGACCCAGTACTTC. Protein: CAGSAPRFGETQYF.

This clonotype was seen only a few times. V and J are TRBV6-2 or TRBV6-3 and TRBJ2-2; 8 bases agree with TRBD2. The CDR3 extends over 16 amino acids. V lost 6 bases and J lost 5; bases outside the gene matches: 11. Germline CDR1 MNHEY, CDR2 SVGEGT. The CDR3 loop is CASRPFTSGTTGELFF. Written as DNA, the CDR3 is TGTGCCAGCAGGCCCTTTACTAGCGGAACTACCGGGGAGCTGTTTTTT.

The chain uses TRBV29-1 and TRBJ2-3, with 12 bases aligning to TRBD2. The germline V gene encodes CDR1 SQVTM and CDR2 ANQGSEA. The CDR3 consists of 16 residues. Germline trimming cut 4 bases from V and 1 base from J; bases unmatched to any gene: 6. The CDR3 nucleotides read TGCAGCGTTGGGCTAGCGGGAGGGTACGGCACAGATACGCAGTATTTT. Translated, it gives CSVGLAGGYGTDTQYF.

This clonotype was counted between two and nine times. The chain is built from TRBV10-3 and TRBJ2-3; 9 bases are shared with TRBD2. The V segment lost 11 bases and the J segment 0 bases; nucleotides outside the gene matches: 6. There are 14 residues in the CDR3. Germline values: CDR1 ENHRY, CDR2 SYGVKD. The chain's CDR3 is CAVSGTSSTDTQYF. CDR3 nucleotide sequence: TGTGCCGTGAGCGGGACTAGCAGCACAGATACGCAGTATTTT.

The chain employs TRBV20-1 and TRBJ2-4, with 7 nucleotides matching TRBD1. TRBJ2-7 matches the DNA end more closely, so the J call is doubtful. This CDR3 has 15 residues. The germline V gene encodes CDR1 DFQATT and CDR2 SNEGSKA (reference sequence). The CDR3 region is CSASTSGQISYEQYF. CDR3 bases: TGCAGTGCGAGTACATCGGGACAGATCTCCTACGAGCAGTACTTC.

The genes are TRBV6-1 and TRBJ2-5, with 7 bases lining up with TRBD2. J lost 4 bases, V lost 8 bases, and 7 bases had no gene match. The CDR3 spans 13 residues. Germline assignment: CDR1 MNHNS and CDR2 SASEGT. The CDR3 loop is CASEVPGGETQYF. The DNA of the CDR3 is TGTGCCAGCGAAGTGCCGGGAGGAGAGACCCAGTACTTC.

At least ten counts were recorded for this clonotype. The chain combines TRBV20-1 with TRBJ1-5, with D tentatively TRBD1 (5 bases). Germline CDR1 reads DFQATT; CDR2 reads SNEGSKA (reference sequence). V was clipped by 6 bases and J by 5 bases, with 26 bases between them. The CDR3 consists of 17 residues. The CDR3 region is CSARDAGRGSSDQPQHF. The CDR3, as DNA: TGCAGTGCCCGCGACGCGGGGAGGGGTTCGTCCGATCAGCCCCAGCATTTT.

V and J are TRBV2 and TRBJ2-7; D may be TRBD1 (5 bases). The CDR3 contains 11 residues. The germline gives CDR1 SNHLY, CDR2 FYNNEI. Trimming removed 6 bases from V and 12 bases from J, with 15 bases in between. The CDR3 loop reads CASSGDRNVYF. CDR3 DNA sequence: TGTGCCAGCAGCGGAGACAGAAACGTGTACTTC.

This sequence joins TRBV7-9 and TRBJ2-5; unclear D gene. This CDR3 region has 15 residues. Germline V gene lookup returns CDR1 SEHNR and CDR2 FQNEAQ (reference sequence). Trimming took off 5 bases at V and 5 bases at J, with 18 bases between the two ends. The CDR3 region has the DNA TGTGCCAGCAGCCCTAAGGACGGGCCCTGGGAGACCCAGTACTTC. It encodes CASSPKDGPWETQYF.

The table lists this clonotype with a few counts. The J gene is TRBJ1-5, the V gene TRBV19; 7 bases line up with TRBD1. This CDR3 has 15 amino acids. Trimming took 6 bases from V and 1 from J; bases not matched to a gene: 6. Germline CDR1 and CDR2: LNHDA and SQIVND (reference sequence). CDR3 region: CASRKTGDSNQPQHF. Written as DNA, the CDR3 is TGTGCCAGTAGAAAAACAGGGGACAGCAATCAGCCCCAGCATTTT.

This rearrangement joins TRBV6-2 or TRBV6-3 to TRBJ1-2, with TRBD1 matching 8 bases. This CDR3 has 15 residues. Germline assignment: CDR1 MNHEY and CDR2 SVGEGT. V trimming: 6 bases; J trimming: 4 bases; junction bases outside the gene matches: 10. Written as DNA, the CDR3 is TGTGCCAGCAGCCCCGGACAGGGTTTGATCTATGGCTACACCTTC. Translation: CASSPGQGLIYGYTF.

This chain uses TRBV5-1 with TRBJ2-5; perhaps TRBD1 as D (5 bases). The V gene lost 3 bases and the J gene lost 1 base, with 10 bases spanning the gap. The CDR3 sequence is 14 residues long. CDR1 is SGHRS, CDR2 YFSETQ, per germline. CDR3 DNA sequence: TGCGCCAGCAGCTCGACAGTGGGCCAAGAGACCCAGTACTTC. Translated, it gives CASSSTVGQETQYF. Complete variable domain (other parts from reference TRBV5-1 and TRBJ2-5): KAGVTQTPRYLIKTRGQQVTLSCSPISGHRSVSWYQQTPGQGLQFLFEYFSETQRNKGNFPGRFSGRQFSNSRSEMNVSTLELGDSALYLCASSSTVGQETQYFGPGTRLLVL.

The CDR3 loop reads CASSLSAGERETQYF. The CDR3 DNA reads as TGTGCCAGCAGCTTGTCAGCGGGGGAGAGGGAGACCCAGTACTTC. The chain couples TRBV7-6 to TRBJ2-5; 8 bases line up with TRBD2. The CDR3 sequence is 15 residues long. After removal of 3 bases from V and 5 bases from J, the junction contained 8 bases not matched to a gene. Germline-derived CDR1 and CDR2 are SGHVS and FNYEAQ.

The chain joins TRBV20-1 to TRBJ1-2; D not certain. Germline values: CDR1 DFQATT, CDR2 SNEGSKA (reference sequence). There are 13 residues in the CDR3. Trimming left V 0 bases short and J 4 bases short, with 9 bases between. The CDR3 loop is CSARDETSYGYTF. The CDR3 nucleotides read TGCAGTGCTAGAGATGAGACGTCCTATGGCTACACCTTC.

The chain couples TRBV20-1 to TRBJ2-1, with TRBD2 matching over 7 bases. J was trimmed by 2 bases and V by 1 base; bases with no gene match: 5. This CDR3 is built from 15 residues. From germline, CDR1 is DFQATT and CDR2 SNEGSKA (reference sequence). The CDR3 region has the DNA TGCAGTGCTAGAGCCCGGCTAGCGGCCTACAATGAGCAGTTCTTC. Its protein is CSARARLAAYNEQFF.

This clonotype has ten or more counts. J is TRBJ2-1 and V is TRBV20-1; D is possibly TRBD1 or TRBD2 (5 bases each). Trimming took 6 bases from V and 2 from J, leaving 8 bases between them. This CDR3 comprises 12 residues. Germline V gene lookup returns CDR1 DFQATT and CDR2 SNEGSKA (reference sequence). CDR3 DNA: TGCAGTGCAGAGGGGACCTACAATGAGCAGTTCTTC. It yields the protein CSAEGTYNEQFF.

This clonotype was found a few times. V gene TRBV12-3 or TRBV12-4 combines with J gene TRBJ1-2, with TRBD1 as a possible D gene (5 bases). CDR3 size: 13 residues. The V gene lost 3 bases and the J gene lost 5 bases, with 10 bases spanning the gap. CDR3 residues: CASSFRGGYGYTF. The CDR3 DNA sequence: TGTGCCAGCAGTTTTAGGGGAGGTTATGGCTACACCTTC.

The J gene is TRBJ2-5, the V gene TRBV5-1, with 10 bases aligning to TRBD1. The germline V gene has CDR1 SGHRS and CDR2 YFSETQ. Trimming took 0 bases from V and 5 from J; bases not matched to a gene: 7. The CDR3 loop spans 16 amino acids. The CDR3 DNA follows: TGCGCCAGCAGCTTGGGACAGGGGGCGCTTCGTGAGACCCAGTACTTC. Translation gives CASSLGQGALRETQYF.

Only a few counts were recorded for this clonotype. The chain recombines TRBV4-1 with TRBJ2-2; 9 bases fit TRBD2. The J segment lost 4 bases and the V segment lost 0 bases, leaving 6 bases of the junction unmatched. The CDR3 has 17 residues. The V gene's germline CDR1 is MGHRA and CDR2 YSYEKL. The DNA for the CDR3 is TGCGCCAGCAGCCAAGAAGAGCGGGGGGCACCCACCGGGGAGCTGTTTTTT. This codes for CASSQEERGAPTGELFF.

The CDR3 DNA reads TGTGCCAGCTCATCAGGGGTGAGCCAGTGGGAGCAGTACTTC. Residues: CASSSGVSQWEQYF. V gene TRBV18 combines with J gene TRBJ2-4; possible D gene TRBD1, 6 bases. This CDR3 region has 14 residues. Germline loops: CDR1 KGHSH, CDR2 LQKENI. Trimming removed 5 bases from V and 13 bases from J, with 21 bases in between. Drawing the rest from reference TRBV18 and TRBJ2-4, the complete variable domain is NAGVMQNPRHLVRRRGQEARLRCSPMKGHSHVYWYRQLPEEGLKFMVYLQKENIIDESGMPKERFSAEFPKEGPSILRIQQVVRGDSAAYFCASSSGVSQWEQYFGAGTRLSVL.